What follows are 21 T cell receptor beta chains derived from one specimen sequenced in a study of CD8+CD57+ T cells in acquired aplastic anemia. Genomic DNA provided the template from which TCR beta VDJ and CDR3 profiles were obtained. TCRdb processed the reads anew with MiXCR; each CDR3 protein has one entry. Seen here are around 150,000 distinct CDR3 sequences, over 70% observed once, and the top ten hold around 45%. All sequencing subjects had displayed CD8+CD57+ cell expansion on flow cytometry. The material sequenced was sorted CD4+, CD8+, or CD8+CD57+ T cells (not recorded which) from PBMCs. Receptors were obtained from a human donor with aplastic anemia.

J is TRBJ2-7 and V is TRBV15; D may be TRBD1 or TRBD2 (5 bases each). This CDR3 contains 17 residues. The germline V gene has CDR1 LNHNV and CDR2 YYDKDF (reference sequence). V was trimmed by 4 bases and J by 6 bases, leaving 25 bases between them. The CDR3 DNA reads TGTGCCACCAGCAATAGGGCCAACCGGGGCATCCCCTTCGAGCAGTACTTC. This encodes CATSNRANRGIPFEQYF.

This chain joins TRBV20-1 and TRBJ2-5, with 7 bases fitting TRBD2. The trim removed 6 bases at V and 7 bases at J, leaving 11 bases unmatched. Per germline, CDR1 DFQATT and CDR2 SNEGSKA (reference sequence). This CDR3 has 13 amino acids. The CDR3 loop is CSALGGELGTQYF. CDR3 bases: TGCAGTGCGCTGGGGGGGGAGCTGGGGACCCAGTACTTC.

This rearrangement joins TRBV20-1 to TRBJ2-2; D is unresolved. V lost 6 bases to trimming and J lost 3 bases, with 11 bases between them. Germline V gene lookup returns CDR1 DFQATT and CDR2 SNEGSKA (reference sequence). The CDR3 is 13 residues long. The CDR3 sequence is CSAGELDTGELFF. The CDR3 coding sequence is TGCAGTGCGGGCGAGTTGGACACCGGGGAGCTGTTTTTT.

This chain connects TRBV11-2 to TRBJ2-3; 8 positions match TRBD2. The length of the CDR3 is 16 residues. Germline lookup yields CDR1 SGHAT and CDR2 FQNNGV. With V trimmed by 5 bases and J by 0 bases, 7 bases remained unmatched. CDR3 DNA: TGTGCCAGCAGCCCTCGGGGGGGCCGGAGCACAGATACGCAGTATTTT. The encoded protein is CASSPRGGRSTDTQYF.

The V and J genes are TRBV7-2 and TRBJ2-1, with TRBD2 matching over 12 bases. V gave up 5 bases and J gave up 7 bases; unmatched junction bases: 6. This CDR3 has 15 residues. Germline V gives CDR1 SGHTA, CDR2 FQGNSA. The CDR3 DNA is TGTGCCAGCAGCAGACTAGCGGGAGTTGGTAATGAGCAGTTCTTC. Protein product: CASSRLAGVGNEQFF.

This clonotype occurred a few times. The DNA for the CDR3 is TGTGCCAGCACCGATGGGACAGTGGGCACCGGGGAGCTGTTTTTT. This codes for CASTDGTVGTGELFF. J is TRBJ2-2 and V is TRBV6-4; 7 bases agree with TRBD1. The germline V gene has CDR1 MRHNA and CDR2 SNTAGT. CDR3 length: 15 residues. Trimming cost V 7 bases and J 4 bases; bases outside gene matches: 9.

CDR3 loop: CSVGGGNQETQYF. The CDR3 nucleotides are TGCAGTGTGGGGGGGGGGAACCAAGAGACCCAGTACTTC. The rearrangement uses TRBV20-1 and TRBJ2-5; TRBD2 matches at 7 bases. The V gene's germline CDR1 is DFQATT and CDR2 SNEGSKA (reference sequence). V lost 7 bases and J lost 0; bases outside the gene matches: 5. The CDR3 length is 13 residues.

The V and J genes are TRBV13 and TRBJ1-1, with D hard to call. There are 12 residues in the CDR3. V was cut by 6 bases and J by 4 bases, with 9 bases left in between. Germline V gene lookup returns CDR1 PRHDT and CDR2 FYEKMQ (reference sequence). CDR3 nucleotides: TGTGCCAGCAGTTGGGGAGTCACTGAAGCTTTCTTT. Amino acids: CASSWGVTEAFF.

The chain combines TRBV12-3 or TRBV12-4 with TRBJ2-7; D remains ambiguous. This CDR3 spans 12 amino acids. V lost 8 bases to trimming and J lost 1 base, with 9 bases between them. The CDR3 nucleotides read TGTGCCAGCGGTGGTGGGTCCTACGAGCAGTACTTC. Encoded protein: CASGGGSYEQYF.

This rearrangement joins TRBV12-3 or TRBV12-4 to TRBJ1-2; a weak D match, TRBD1 (5 bases). V was pared by 5 bases and J by 14 bases, with 12 bases between. CDR3 length: 10 residues. CDR3 sequence (DNA): TGTGCCAGCAGTCAGGGAGTCAAGACCTTC. Translation: CASSQGVKTF.

Only a few counts were recorded for this clonotype. This chain joins TRBV9 and TRBJ2-3; TRBD2 agrees at 7 bases. Trimming removed 0 bases from V and 2 bases from J; junction bases left unmatched: 3. The CDR3 extends over 15 amino acids. CDR1 is SGDLS, CDR2 YYNGEE, per germline. CDR3 coding DNA: TGTGCCAGCAGCGTAGTAGGGACTACCACAGATACGCAGTATTTT. This encodes CASSVVGTTTDTQYF.

The chain combines TRBV20-1 with TRBJ2-5; 11 bases agree with TRBD2. CDR3 size: 15 residues. The V gene's germline CDR1 is DFQATT and CDR2 SNEGSKA (reference sequence). The V and J ends lost 6 bases and 2 bases, in that order; junction bases with no gene match: 8. The CDR3 region has the DNA TGCAGTGCCTCGGGCGGGACTAGCGGACAAGAGACCCAGTACTTC. It is translated as CSASGGTSGQETQYF.

The rearrangement links TRBV12-3 or TRBV12-4 to TRBJ2-7; D may be TRBD1 (6 bases). The V end lost 6 bases, the J end lost 3 bases, and 12 bases lay between the germline ends. This CDR3 has 13 residues. In nucleotides, the CDR3 is TGTGCCAGCAGACCTACAGGGCGCTACGAGCAGTACTTC. Its translation: CASRPTGRYEQYF.

The rearrangement joins TRBV7-9 to TRBJ2-5, with D possibly matching TRBD2 (6 bases). Germline values: CDR1 SEHNR, CDR2 FQNEAQ (reference sequence). Trimming shortened V by 7 bases and J by 2 bases, and 23 bases separated the two germline ends. The CDR3 has 17 residues. CDR3 nucleotide sequence: TGTGCCAGCACCCACCCCACCCGGGACTTCCTACAAGAGACCCAGTACTTC. Its translation: CASTHPTRDFLQETQYF.

The rearrangement joins TRBV5-6 to TRBJ2-7; 8 nucleotides align to TRBD1. Germline V gene data show CDR1 as SGHDT and CDR2 as YYEEEE. The CDR3 consists of 13 residues. With 4 bases clipped from V and 6 bases from J, the junction kept 6 bases outside the gene matches. The CDR3 region has the DNA TGTGCCAGCAGCCGGACAGGGTTGGCCGAGCAGTACTTC. Residues: CASSRTGLAEQYF.

This chain connects TRBV20-1 to TRBJ1-6; 7 nucleotides align to TRBD1. CDR1 DFQATT and CDR2 SNEGSKA come from the germline V gene (reference sequence). This CDR3 is built from 17 residues. Germline trimming cut 5 bases from V and 9 bases from J; bases unmatched to any gene: 19. The CDR3 bases are TGCAGTGCTTTTCCCCGGGACAGTGGACCGCGAGCTTCACCCCTCCACTTT. Protein product: CSAFPRDSGPRASPLHF.

Worth noting for this clonotype: The conserved phenylalanine or tryptophan normally closing the CDR3 is absent here, so this likely arose from a read error. The DNA is omitted, as the CDR3 cannot be located on it reliably, and the CDR3 follows TCRdb's listing. The chain uses TRBV15 and TRBJ1-2; whether TRBD1, the table's D call, matches the DNA was not checked. Per germline, CDR1 LNHNV and CDR2 YYDKDF (reference sequence). Inclusive of both ends, the CDR3 amounts to 8 amino acids. The CDR3 protein is CATSSTGE.

The rearrangement links TRBV9 to TRBJ1-2; D is possibly TRBD1 (5 bases). V was shortened by 4 bases and J by 0 bases, with 22 bases between the two germline ends. From germline, CDR1 is SGDLS and CDR2 YYNGEE. There are 18 residues in the CDR3. The CDR3 nucleotides are TGTGCCAGCAGCCCGGAGAGACAGCCTCGCTCCTCTAACTATGGCTACACCTTC. Translated, it gives CASSPERQPRSSNYGYTF.

This clonotype has just one count. The gene calls are TRBV9 and TRBJ2-7, with a tentative D call TRBD1 (6 bases). Germline V CDR1 and CDR2: SGDLS, YYNGEE. This CDR3 region has 13 residues. V was trimmed by 8 bases and J by 4 bases, leaving 16 bases between them. The CDR3, as DNA: TGTGCCAGTAGTACCAGGGGCTCGTACGAGCAGTACTTC. Translated, it gives CASSTRGSYEQYF.

This clonotype was seen many times. The rearrangement uses TRBV19 and TRBJ2-1; TRBD2 agrees at 7 bases. Germline CDR1 is LNHDA and CDR2 is SQIVND (reference sequence). This CDR3 has 18 amino acids. V lost 5 bases and J lost 3; bases outside the gene matches: 16. The CDR3 protein is CASSPSLGGVFFYNEQFF. CDR3 nucleotide sequence: TGTGCCAGTAGTCCATCCTTGGGAGGGGTCTTTTTCTACAATGAGCAGTTCTTC.

In its sample, this clonotype was seen many times. The rearrangement links TRBV10-3 to TRBJ1-2, with D tentatively TRBD1 (5 bases). V was shortened by 8 bases and J by 1 base, with 17 bases between the two germline ends. Germline CDR1 reads ENHRY; CDR2 reads SYGVKD. This CDR3 contains 15 residues. The CDR3 DNA sequence: TGTGCCATCTCCCCGAGAGGGGATGTTAACTATGGCTACACCTTC. Translation gives CAISPRGDVNYGYTF.